Here is one T cell receptor (beta chain) with its context. This sample stems from a study of blood T cell repertoires in COVID-19. Study as a whole: Sites in the United States, Italy and Spain provided acute and convalescent COVID-19 samples.

Trimming cost V 5 bases and J 7 bases, with 15 bases left between them. Germline CDR1 SGHDT, CDR2 YYEEEE. The CDR3 is made up of 13 amino acids. Profiling relied on immunoSEQ multiplex PCR, and the TCRdb table lists in-frame clones only, not all of them. Among approximately 53,000 clones, 82% were seen once, and the ten largest hold about 22%. The receptor's source is a woman aged 55-69 years with acute or convalescent COVID-19. The chain uses TRBV5-6 and TRBJ1-1, with D perhaps TRBD1 (6 bases). Material for sequencing was peripheral blood. In DNA, the CDR3 is TGTGCCAGCAGGGCAGGGGAGGGAGGTGAAGCTTTCTTT. This encodes CASRAGEGGEAFF.